Listed here are 25 T cell receptor beta chains from one sample, sequenced in a study of cytomegalovirus exposure and HLA in healthy donors. Some clones are missing from TCRdb's copy, which holds only in-frame ones; the method was immunoSEQ multiplex PCR. The table lists about 220,000 clones, 70% to 90% of them singletons. The specimen was PBMCs. These receptors all come from a woman younger than 35 in good health and CMV-seronegative.

The V gene is TRBV27, the J gene TRBJ2-1, with a possible D match to TRBD2 (6 bases). The CDR3 runs to 14 residues. Germline V gives CDR1 MNHEY, CDR2 SMNVEV (reference sequence). V dropped 4 bases and J dropped 5 bases, with 12 bases sitting between them. The CDR3 DNA sequence: TGTGCCAGCAGTTGGGGACTGAAAAACAATGAGCAGTTCTTC. As protein: CASSWGLKNNEQFF.

The rearrangement uses TRBV28 and TRBJ2-6; TRBD2 matches at 12 bases. The germline V gene encodes CDR1 MDHEN and CDR2 SYDVKM. The CDR3 covers 17 residues. With V trimmed by 3 bases and J by 4 bases, 4 bases remained unmatched. CDR3 nucleotides: TGTGCCAGCAGTTTGACTAGCGGGAGCGCCGGGGCCAACGTCCTGACTTTC. The encoded protein is CASSLTSGSAGANVLTF.

The chain carries TRBV10-3 and TRBJ2-2, with 8 bases aligning to TRBD2. Germline values: CDR1 ENHRY, CDR2 SYGVKD. The ends lost 6 bases at V and 0 bases at J; junction bases unmatched: 9. The CDR3 spans 17 residues. The CDR3 region is CAISGRERLANTGELFF. For the CDR3, the DNA is TGTGCCATCAGCGGGAGGGAACGTCTGGCGAACACCGGGGAGCTGTTTTTT.

V gene TRBV9 combines with J gene TRBJ2-1, with 8 bases that match TRBD2. The CDR3 extends over 13 amino acids. The J segment lost 2 bases and the V segment lost 7 bases, leaving 2 bases of the junction unmatched. CDR1 and CDR2 (germline): SGDLS, YYNGEE. The CDR3 spells CASGGRTYNEQFF. Written as DNA, the CDR3 is TGTGCCAGCGGCGGGAGGACCTACAATGAGCAGTTCTTC.

This chain connects TRBV6-1 to TRBJ1-3, with TRBD1 identical over 7 bases. Trimming at V came to 5 bases and at J to 2 bases, leaving 6 bases not matched to a gene. The CDR3 covers 15 residues. Looked up from germline, CDR1 is MNHNS and CDR2 is SASEGT. CDR3 DNA: TGTGCCAGCAGTAATCCGGGACAGACTGGAAACACCATATATTTT. It codes for CASSNPGQTGNTIYF.

This sequence joins TRBV6-5 and TRBJ2-1; 11 bases align to TRBD2. The CDR3 length is 14 residues. In germline, CDR1 is MNHEY, CDR2 SVGAGI. The trim removed 6 bases at V and 8 bases at J, leaving 6 bases unmatched. CDR3 loop: CASRAIAGGHEQFF. CDR3 in DNA: TGTGCCAGCAGGGCGATAGCGGGAGGGCATGAGCAGTTCTTC.

The chain links TRBV4-3 to TRBJ2-7; 9 nucleotides match TRBD1. CDR3 length: 15 residues. CDR1 is LGHNA and CDR2 is YSLEER in the germline V gene. Trimming removed 0 bases from V and 3 bases from J; junction bases left unmatched: 3. The CDR3 loop is CASSQDRQGVYEQYF. In nucleotides, the CDR3 is TGCGCCAGCAGCCAAGACAGACAGGGGGTCTACGAGCAGTACTTC.

The gene calls are TRBV7-9 and TRBJ1-1, with a possible D match to TRBD1 (5 bases). The CDR3 has 14 amino acids. Trimming removed 7 bases at V and 5 bases at J, with 17 bases between. CDR1 and CDR2 (germline): SEHNR, FQNEAQ (reference sequence). The CDR3 is CASTLQTGETEAFF. In DNA form, the CDR3 reads TGTGCCAGCACCCTCCAGACGGGGGAGACTGAAGCTTTCTTT.

V gene TRBV27 combines with J gene TRBJ1-2, with D maybe TRBD1 (5 bases). Germline lookup yields CDR1 MNHEY and CDR2 SMNVEV (reference sequence). The V gene lost 6 bases and the J gene lost 4 bases, with 18 bases spanning the gap. This CDR3 spans 15 amino acids. The DNA for the CDR3 is TGTGCCAGCAGCTCCCTCAGTGGGCAGGGCTATGGCTACACCTTC. Translation: CASSSLSGQGYGYTF.

The V gene is TRBV5-8, the J gene TRBJ2-7; TRBD1 matches at 8 bases. From germline, CDR1 is SGHTS and CDR2 YDEGEE. The CDR3 spans 13 residues. J lost 4 bases, V lost 3 bases, and 3 bases had no gene match. CDR3 in DNA: TGTGCCAGCAGCTATGACAGGGGTTACGAGCAGTACTTC. It specifies CASSYDRGYEQYF.

The chain employs TRBV6-5 and TRBJ1-3; D unclear. V was shortened by 0 bases and J by 0 bases, with 9 bases between the two germline ends. Germline V gene lookup returns CDR1 MNHEY and CDR2 SVGAGI. This CDR3 has 16 amino acids. CDR3 in amino acids: CASSYSSRSSGNTIYF. In DNA, the CDR3 is TGTGCCAGCAGTTACTCGTCGAGGTCCTCTGGAAACACCATATATTTT.

This clone was seen only once. The V and J genes are TRBV6-4 and TRBJ2-1; 10 bases agree with TRBD2. The CDR3 is 15 amino acids. Looked up from germline, CDR1 is MRHNA and CDR2 is SNTAGT. The trim removed 3 bases at V and 7 bases at J, leaving 6 bases unmatched. The CDR3 DNA reads TGTGCCAGCAGTGAGCTAGCGGGAGTTATTAATGAGCAGTTCTTC. This translates into CASSELAGVINEQFF.

The chain combines TRBV5-1 with TRBJ2-3, with TRBD1 identical over 8 bases. CDR3 length: 17 amino acids. Germline V gene lookup returns CDR1 SGHRS and CDR2 YFSETQ. Germline trimming cut 2 bases from V and 4 bases from J; bases unmatched to any gene: 12. The CDR3 spells CASSFFSPDRGADTQYF. CDR3 sequence (DNA): TGCGCCAGCAGCTTTTTCTCCCCTGACAGGGGAGCAGATACGCAGTATTTT.

This chain links TRBV5-8 with TRBJ1-2; perhaps TRBD1 as D (6 bases). The V gene's germline CDR1 is SGHTS and CDR2 YDEGEE. The CDR3 loop spans 15 amino acids. With 5 bases removed from V and 6 bases from J, the gap between germline ends came to 20 bases. The CDR3 coding sequence is TGTGCCAGCAGACAGGGCACAGTTGTCGGGCATGGCTACACCTTC. Amino acids: CASRQGTVVGHGYTF.

The gene calls are TRBV29-1 and TRBJ2-7, with 7 bases identical to TRBD2. Germline CDR1 is SQVTM and CDR2 is ANQGSEA. The CDR3 is made up of 15 amino acids. Germline trimming cut 3 bases from V and 2 bases from J; bases unmatched to any gene: 10. CDR3 DNA: TGCAGCGTTGACGCGGGCGGGAGCTTCCCCTACGAGCAGTACTTC. Translated, it gives CSVDAGGSFPYEQYF.

The chain carries TRBV4-3 and TRBJ2-7, with 8 nucleotides matching TRBD1. The CDR3 consists of 13 residues. The junction had 4 bases not matched to a gene; V was cut back by 3 bases and J by 6 bases. Germline lookup yields CDR1 LGHNA and CDR2 YSLEER. The CDR3 nucleotides read TGCGCCAGCAGCCAGGAAACAGGGGGCGAGCAGTACTTC. This codes for CASSQETGGEQYF.

This chain joins TRBV15 and TRBJ2-1; perhaps TRBD2 as D (6 bases). The CDR3 is 15 amino acids. V gave up 7 bases and J gave up 9 bases, with 22 bases separating them. Germline V gene data show CDR1 as LNHNV and CDR2 as YYDKDF (reference sequence). Here the CDR3 DNA reads TGTGCCACCACGGTCCGCCCGGGAGTTCTTTTTGAGCAGTTCTTC. Amino acid sequence: CATTVRPGVLFEQFF.

The V gene is TRBV11-2, the J gene TRBJ2-7; D may be TRBD1 (7 bases). This CDR3 spans 15 amino acids. The V and J ends lost 0 bases and 3 bases respectively, with 12 bases between them. In germline, CDR1 is SGHAT, CDR2 FQNNGV. This chain's CDR3 is CASSLDAGQIYEQYF. The CDR3 DNA is TGTGCCAGCAGCTTAGATGCGGGACAGATCTACGAGCAGTACTTC.

The V call is TRBV27, the J call TRBJ2-5, with D perhaps TRBD2 (5 bases). Germline CDR1 is MNHEY and CDR2 is SMNVEV (reference sequence). V lost 6 bases and J lost 5, with 16 bases in between. CDR3 length: 14 residues. In DNA, the CDR3 is TGTGCCAGCAGGAGTCTAATCGGAGGTGAGACCCAGTACTTC. Amino acid sequence: CASRSLIGGETQYF.

The rearrangement links TRBV27 to TRBJ1-2; a weak D match, TRBD1 (6 bases). The CDR3 has 13 amino acids. V was shortened by 7 bases and J by 5 bases, with 14 bases between the two germline ends. The germline V gene encodes CDR1 MNHEY and CDR2 SMNVEV (reference sequence). This chain's CDR3 is CASTLQGPYGYTF. CDR3 coding DNA: TGTGCCAGCACCCTACAGGGCCCGTATGGCTACACCTTC.

The chain has TRBV5-8 and TRBJ2-7; TRBD1 matches 7 bases. The trim removed 5 bases at V and 2 bases at J, leaving 4 bases unmatched. In germline, CDR1 is SGHTS, CDR2 YDEGEE. The CDR3 has 13 residues. CDR3 protein: CASRPTGTYEQYF. In nucleotides, the CDR3 is TGTGCCAGCAGGCCGACAGGGACCTACGAGCAGTACTTC.

The V gene is TRBV29-1, the J gene TRBJ2-5; the D gene is possibly TRBD2 (5 bases). Germline lookup yields CDR1 SQVTM and CDR2 ANQGSEA. V gave up 3 bases and J gave up 5 bases, with 10 bases separating them. The CDR3 extends over 12 amino acids. DNA for the CDR3: TGCAGCGTTGATTCGGGAATCGAGACCCAGTACTTC. It translates to CSVDSGIETQYF.

This rearrangement joins TRBV9 to TRBJ2-3; TRBD2 matches at 13 bases. Germline trimming cut 2 bases from V and 2 bases from J; bases unmatched to any gene: 5. This CDR3 spans 17 amino acids. Germline values: CDR1 SGDLS, CDR2 YYNGEE. The CDR3 sequence: CASSVTLAGGFTDTQYF. The CDR3 region has the DNA TGTGCCAGCAGCGTGACACTAGCGGGAGGGTTCACAGATACGCAGTATTTT.

CDR3 sequence (DNA): TGTGCCAGCAGCTTAGTTTCGGACACTCGCGCTTTCTTT. It codes for CASSLVSDTRAFF. V usage is TRBV7-2 and J usage is TRBJ1-1, with D possibly TRBD1 on 5 matching bases. Germline CDR1 is SGHTA and CDR2 is FQGNSA. The CDR3 runs to 13 residues. Trimming cost V 1 base and J 11 bases, with 14 bases left between them.

This chain joins TRBV4-1 and TRBJ2-3; possible D gene TRBD2, 6 bases. V lost 4 bases to trimming and J lost 0 bases, with 14 bases between them. The CDR3 extends over 16 amino acids. Germline V lookup: CDR1 MGHRA, CDR2 YSYEKL. CDR3 amino acids: CASSPLGGTSTDTQYF. The CDR3 region has the DNA TGCGCCAGCAGCCCTCTTGGAGGGACCAGCACAGATACGCAGTATTTT.